Given below is one T cell receptor (beta chain) in context. In germline, CDR1 is MNHEY, CDR2 SVGAGI. The CDR3 spans 13 residues. Trimming removed 2 bases from V and 4 bases from J, with 8 bases in between. This entry belongs to a study of T-cell memory formation after mild COVID-19. TCRdb re-called the 5' RACE reads with MiXCR, one entry per CDR3 protein. The sample contains around 310,000 distinct CDR3 sequences, about 20% of which appear only once. This clonotype originated in a man in his late teens or twenties who had mild COVID-19 (a few samples of this study predate the infection). Cell type and time point are not known. The chain recombines TRBV6-5 with TRBJ1-2, with D possibly being TRBD1 (5 bases). Sequenced material: PBMCs or a T cell subset sorted from them (not recorded which). The CDR3: CASSYAGIYGYTF. Here the CDR3 DNA reads TGTGCCAGCAGTTACGCAGGGATCTATGGCTACACCTTC.